The present TCR beta chain was sequenced within a study of shared clonotypes between healthy human individuals. About the study: CD4 naive cells filled three plates per donor, CD4 memory three, CD8 naive two and CD8 memory one. Overall study findings and caveats: Estimated richness values were generally larger in naive subsets than in memory subsets. In contrast to clonotypes shared by all four donors, non-shared clonotypes had lower generation probabilities.

Points on this clone: Its antigen is not known.

Terminally differentiated effector memory CD45RA+ cells were left out of the naive CD8 fraction, which was CD45RO-negative and positively selected for CCR7. The V and J ends lost 4 bases and 4 bases, in that order; junction bases with no gene match: 11. The CDR3 runs 17 residues. The germline V gene encodes CDR1 MDHEN and CDR2 SYDVKM. How the authors handled the data: Filtering differed, since immunoSEQ gave only junction sequences and no quality scores. The protocol was immunoSEQ multiplex PCR, while the TCRdb copy is restricted to in-frame clones and leaves out a portion. V and J calls and clone size come straight from that table; D and trimming were deduced from the DNA. Of about 610,000 clones listed, approximately 96% are singletons.

The sample taken for sequencing was naive CD8+ T cells sorted from blood. The chain links TRBV28 to TRBJ2-4; 9 bases line up with TRBD1. This receptor was taken from a woman younger than 45 in good health. The CDR3: CASSSVNRGLSKNIQYF. The CDR3 bases are TGTGCCAGCAGTTCCGTTAACAGGGGGCTCAGTAAAAACATTCAGTACTTC.